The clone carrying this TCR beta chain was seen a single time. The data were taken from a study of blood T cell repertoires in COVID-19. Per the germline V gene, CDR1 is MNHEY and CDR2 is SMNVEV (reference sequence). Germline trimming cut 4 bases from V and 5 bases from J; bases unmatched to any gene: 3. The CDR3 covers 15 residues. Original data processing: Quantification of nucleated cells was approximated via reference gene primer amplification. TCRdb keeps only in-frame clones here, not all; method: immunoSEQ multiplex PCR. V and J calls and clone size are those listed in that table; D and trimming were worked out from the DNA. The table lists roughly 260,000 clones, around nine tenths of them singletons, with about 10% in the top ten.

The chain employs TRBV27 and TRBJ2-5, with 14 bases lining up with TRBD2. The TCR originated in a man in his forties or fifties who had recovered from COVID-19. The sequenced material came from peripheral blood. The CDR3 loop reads CASSWGLAGVETQYF. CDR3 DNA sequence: TGTGCCAGCAGTTGGGGACTAGCGGGAGTGGAGACCCAGTACTTC.